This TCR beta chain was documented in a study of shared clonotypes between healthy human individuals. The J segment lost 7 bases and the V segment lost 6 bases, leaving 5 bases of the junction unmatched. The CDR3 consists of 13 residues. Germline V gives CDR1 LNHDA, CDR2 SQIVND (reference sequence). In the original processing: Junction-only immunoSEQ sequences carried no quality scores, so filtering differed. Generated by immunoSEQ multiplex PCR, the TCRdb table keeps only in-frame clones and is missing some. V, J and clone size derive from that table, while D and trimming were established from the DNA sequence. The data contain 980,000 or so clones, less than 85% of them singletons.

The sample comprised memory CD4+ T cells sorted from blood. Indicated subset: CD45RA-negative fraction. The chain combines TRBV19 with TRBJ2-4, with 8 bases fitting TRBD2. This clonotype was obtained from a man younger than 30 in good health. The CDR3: CASSQGLANIQYF. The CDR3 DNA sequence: TGTGCCAGTAGCCAAGGACTAGCTAACATTCAGTACTTC.